Below are 21 T cell receptor beta chains sequenced from a single sample in a study of blood T cell repertoires in COVID-19. The protocol was immunoSEQ multiplex PCR, while the TCRdb copy is restricted to in-frame clones and leaves out a portion. The table has 200,000 to 250,000 clones, around 90% seen once. Sequenced: PBMCs or T cells enriched from blood (not recorded which). Receptors originate from a woman aged 25 to 39 who had been exposed to COVID-19.

This sequence joins TRBV21-1 and TRBJ2-7; whether TRBD1, the table's D call, matches the DNA was not checked. TRBV21-1 is annotated as a pseudogene. The CDR3 has 16 amino acids. The CDR3: CASVCPGTGSTYEQYF. The CDR3 bases are TGTGCCAGCGTGTGTCCCGGGACAGGGTCAACCTACGAGCAGTACTTC.

This chain uses TRBV6-5 with TRBJ1-5; 8 bases line up with TRBD1. This CDR3 is 14 amino acids long. Unmatched junction bases numbered 7, after V lost 6 bases and J lost 6 bases. The germline V gene encodes CDR1 MNHEY and CDR2 SVGAGI. CDR3 coding DNA: TGTGCCAGCAGCGAGGGGACAGGAGTTCAGCCCCAGCATTTT. Translated, it gives CASSEGTGVQPQHF.

J is TRBJ2-3 and V is TRBV11-1; 8 bases agree with TRBD2. This CDR3 comprises 14 residues. The germline V gene has CDR1 SGHAT and CDR2 FQDESV (reference sequence). The ends lost 1 base at V and 4 bases at J; junction bases unmatched: 1. The CDR3 reads CASSLGLAPDTQYF. The CDR3 DNA reads as TGTGCCAGCAGCTTAGGACTAGCGCCAGATACGCAGTATTTT.

The V call is TRBV28, the J call TRBJ1-6, with 7 positions matching TRBD1. Germline assignment: CDR1 MDHEN and CDR2 SYDVKM. The V gene end was trimmed by 7 bases and the J gene end by 7 bases; junction bases not matched to a gene: 10. There are 15 residues in the CDR3. CDR3 bases: TGTGCCAGCAACCCCTCGCGGACAGGCAATTCACCCCTCCACTTT. It translates to CASNPSRTGNSPLHF.

As for this clone: The junction does not match germline at one end; this may be a read error. The CDR3 sequence is CATSRNLQGASLKHF. The CDR3 DNA reads TGTGCCACCAGCAGGAATCTACAGGGGGCGTCGCTAAAGCACTTC. The genes are TRBV15 and TRBJ2-5, with 9 bases that match TRBD1. The CDR3 has 15 amino acids. Germline-derived CDR1 and CDR2 are LNHNV and YYDKDF (reference sequence).

This rearrangement joins TRBV19 to TRBJ2-4; D not certain. With 10 bases removed from V and 6 bases from J, the gap between germline ends came to 22 bases. Germline V CDR1 and CDR2: LNHDA, SQIVND (reference sequence). The CDR3 runs 15 residues. This CDR3 reads CATTSRRPGGNIQYF. For the CDR3, the DNA is TGTGCCACAACTTCCCGCCGGCCAGGTGGAAACATTCAGTACTTC. Looking up the rest from reference TRBV19 and TRBJ2-4 gives the full variable domain: DGGITQSPKYLFRKEGQNVTLSCEQNLNHDAMYWYRQDPGQGLRLIYYSQIVNDFQKGDIAEGYSVSREKKESFPLTVTSAQKNPTAFYLCATTSRRPGGNIQYFGAGTRLSVL.

The genes are TRBV30 and TRBJ1-5; D may be TRBD1 (5 bases). Trimming left V 2 bases short and J 6 bases short, with 20 bases between. Germline V lookup: CDR1 GTSNPN, CDR2 SVGIG (reference sequence). CDR3 size: 16 residues. The CDR3 loop is CAWSPPIRGSGQPQHF. CDR3 coding DNA: TGTGCCTGGAGTCCCCCTATACGGGGGAGCGGTCAGCCCCAGCATTTT.

V is TRBV28 and J is TRBJ1-5, with D possibly TRBD1 on 5 matching bases. The germline gives CDR1 MDHEN, CDR2 SYDVKM. V lost 2 bases and J 10 bases, leaving 18 bases between the germline ends. The CDR3 loop spans 15 amino acids. The CDR3 sequence: CASSLAGRGVSPQHF. In nucleotides, the CDR3 is TGTGCCAGCAGTTTAGCAGGGAGGGGAGTTAGCCCCCAGCATTTT.

This clone was detected only once. Other nucleotide sequences in the sample specify the same CDR3. The chain couples TRBV6-5 to TRBJ1-1; D is undetermined. The CDR3 contains 14 residues. CDR1 is MNHEY, CDR2 SVGAGI, per germline. V shed 6 bases and J shed 0 bases, with 11 bases lying between them. Here the CDR3 reads CASRIQPLNTEAFF. CDR3 DNA sequence: TGTGCCAGCAGGATACAGCCGTTGAACACTGAAGCTTTCTTT.

The chain is built from TRBV5-5 and TRBJ1-1; tentatively, D is TRBD1 (6 bases). This CDR3 contains 14 residues. Germline CDR1 SGHKS, CDR2 YYEKEE (reference sequence). V gave up 2 bases and J gave up 4 bases, with 12 bases separating them. The CDR3 is CASSLTSGVTEAFF. CDR3 DNA: TGTGCCAGCAGCTTAACTTCAGGGGTCACTGAAGCTTTCTTT.

The V call is TRBV29-1, the J call TRBJ1-5, with 7 positions matching TRBD1. The germline V gene encodes CDR1 SQVTM and CDR2 ANQGSEA. V was pared by 5 bases and J by 2 bases, with 3 bases of the junction left unmatched. The CDR3 has 13 residues. The CDR3 DNA follows: TGCAGCGTTCGGGACAGAGGCAATCAGCCCCAGCATTTT. This translates into CSVRDRGNQPQHF.

The genes are TRBV5-4 and TRBJ1-1; TRBD1 is a possible D gene (5 bases). The V end lost 0 bases, the J end lost 6 bases, and 12 bases lay between the germline ends. Germline loops: CDR1 SGHNT, CDR2 YYREEE (reference sequence). CDR3 size: 14 residues. The CDR3: CASSLVGAGSEAFF. In nucleotides, the CDR3 is TGTGCCAGCAGCTTGGTAGGGGCAGGGTCTGAAGCTTTCTTT.

This rearrangement joins TRBV3-1 (or the pseudogene TRBV3-2) to TRBJ1-4, with D possibly matching TRBD1 (6 bases). V dropped 6 bases and J dropped 8 bases, with 13 bases sitting between them. The CDR3 totals 13 residues. Looked up from germline, CDR1 is LGHDT and CDR2 is YNNKEL (reference sequence). The CDR3: CASRGVRGEKLFF. CDR3 DNA: TGTGCCAGCAGAGGGGTGAGGGGGGAAAAACTGTTTTTT.

This clone was recorded only once. The rearrangement links TRBV11-2 to TRBJ2-7; TRBD1 aligns across 7 bases. J lost 2 bases, V lost 5 bases, and 9 bases had no gene match. The CDR3 totals 15 residues. The germline V gene has CDR1 SGHAT and CDR2 FQNNGV. The DNA for the CDR3 is TGTGCCAGCAGCCCAGGACAGGTGACTGCCTACGAGCAGTACTTC. As protein: CASSPGQVTAYEQYF. The variable domain in full, completed from reference TRBV11-2 and TRBJ2-7, reads EAGVAQSPRYKIIEKRQSVAFWCNPISGHATLYWYQQILGQGPKLLIQFQNNGVVDDSQLPKDRFSAERLKGVDSTLKIQPAKLEDSAVYLCASSPGQVTAYEQYFGPGTRLTVT.

The V call is TRBV7-2, the J call TRBJ2-4, with a possible D match to TRBD2 (5 bases). Trimming took 5 bases from V and 0 from J, leaving 8 bases between them. Per germline, CDR1 SGHTA and CDR2 FQGNSA. CDR3 size: 14 residues. CDR3 region: CASSPGVAKNIQYF. The CDR3 DNA reads as TGTGCCAGCAGCCCCGGGGTAGCCAAAAACATTCAGTACTTC. Together with reference TRBV7-2 and TRBJ2-4, the CDR3 gives the full variable domain: GAGVSQSPSNKVTEKGKDVELRCDPISGHTALYWYRQSLGQGLEFLIYFQGNSAPDKSGLPSDRFSAERTGGSVSTLTIQRTQQEDSAVYLCASSPGVAKNIQYFGAGTRLSVL.

The rearrangement joins TRBV7-9 to TRBJ1-2; TRBD1 agrees at 7 bases. V shed 5 bases and J 6 bases; nucleotides not matched to a gene: 12. Per the germline V gene, CDR1 is SEHNR and CDR2 is FQNEAQ (reference sequence). The CDR3 sequence is 15 residues long. The CDR3 region is CASSQGGRNVNGYTF. CDR3 nucleotides: TGTGCCAGCAGCCAGGGGGGCAGGAACGTAAATGGCTACACCTTC.

The V and J genes are TRBV6-5 and TRBJ1-6; 7 nucleotides align to TRBD1. CDR1 MNHEY and CDR2 SVGAGI come from the germline V gene. The V segment lost 6 bases and the J segment 9 bases; nucleotides outside the gene matches: 11. The CDR3 is 15 residues long. The CDR3 protein is CASSPQGGSGSPLHF. CDR3 nucleotide sequence: TGTGCCAGCAGCCCCCAGGGGGGATCGGGTTCACCCCTCCACTTT.

This sequence joins TRBV19 and TRBJ1-5; possibly TRBD1 for D (5 bases). Germline V gene lookup returns CDR1 LNHDA and CDR2 SQIVND (reference sequence). V was trimmed by 3 bases and J by 6 bases, leaving 12 bases between them. This CDR3 spans 14 amino acids. As DNA, the CDR3 is TGTGCCAGTAGTATCGCCGGCCAGGGTCAGCCCCAGCATTTT. Protein product: CASSIAGQGQPQHF.

The V gene is TRBV19, the J gene TRBJ2-7; D call uncertain. Germline V gene sequence: CDR1 LNHDA, CDR2 SQIVND (reference sequence). Deletions cut 1 base from V and 0 bases from J, with 10 bases between. CDR3 length equals 15 residues. The chain's CDR3 is CASSIGSGFSYEQYF. The CDR3 DNA sequence: TGTGCCAGTAGTATAGGTTCCGGGTTCTCCTACGAGCAGTACTTC.

The chain employs TRBV30 and TRBJ2-7, with 8 positions matching TRBD2. The CDR3 spans 15 residues. Germline V gene data show CDR1 as GTSNPN and CDR2 as SVGIG (reference sequence). Unmatched junction bases numbered 11, after V lost 5 bases and J lost 2 bases. In DNA form, the CDR3 reads TGTGCCTGGGGTGATCGGCTAGCGGGCACCTACGAGCAGTACTTC. It is translated as CAWGDRLAGTYEQYF.

Turning to this clone: At one of its ends the junction is not consistent with the germline gene, which may arise from a read error. V is TRBV7-7 and J is TRBJ2-2; the match to TRBD2 covers 9 bases. The CDR3 runs 18 residues. Germline V gives CDR1 SSHAT, CDR2 FNYEAQ (reference sequence). The DNA for the CDR3 is TGTGCTAGCAGCTTAATAGTAGCGGGAGCGCCGAACACCGGGGAGCTGTTTTTT. It translates to CASSLIVAGAPNTGELFF. The full variable domain, completed using reference TRBV7-7 and TRBJ2-2, is GAGVSQSPRYKVTKRGQDVTLRCDPISSHATLYWYQQALGQGPEFLTYFNYEAQPDKSGLPSDRFSAERPEGSISTLTIQRTEQRDSAMYRCASSLIVAGAPNTGELFFGEGSRLTVL.